The sequence of this TCR beta chain was determined in a study of blood T cell repertoires in COVID-19. The overall study: Sources were T cells, B-cell-depleted T cells, or PBMCs; the material itself was cDNA or gDNA.

Cohort 3 donors were reported recovered after two negative PCRs, clearance, or symptom resolution. How the authors handled the data: Estimated nucleated cell counts came from reference gene primer amplification. Libraries were prepared by immunoSEQ multiplex PCR; TCRdb keeps only in-frame clonotypes and omits some of them. V and J calls and clone size are copied from that table; D and trimming were computed from the DNA. The sample yields almost 200,000 clones, more than 70% seen once. V was clipped by 7 bases and J by 2 bases, with 11 bases between them. CDR3 length: 13 amino acids. This clone was seen more than once but under ten times.

The sequence was obtained from a woman under 30 who had recovered from COVID-19. This chain links TRBV12-3 or TRBV12-4 with TRBJ2-5, with unresolved D. Material: PBMCs or T cells enriched from blood (not recorded which). As DNA, the CDR3 is TGTGCCAGCACCCCCCCCGGGCAAGAGACCCAGTACTTC. This codes for CASTPPGQETQYF.